These T cell receptor beta chains were read from a single sample in a study of T-cell memory formation after mild COVID-19. Each CDR3 protein is one row after TCRdb ran MiXCR on the 5' RACE reads. The sample consists of fewer than 650,000 distinct CDR3 sequences, 20% to 25% of them appearing once. The sample consisted of PBMCs or a T cell subset sorted from them (not recorded which). These receptors came from an adult woman who had mild COVID-19 (a few samples of this study predate the infection). Cell type and time point are not known. Both conserved end residues are part of each CDR3. D genes are given only for firm matches. Not every row has a clone size; where given, it reads once, few, many or a size class.

abundance,d_gene,v_gene,j_gene,CDR3nt,CDR3aa
.,.,TRBV12-1,TRBJ1-5,TGTGCCAGCAGCTCCTGGGACAGGGAGTGGAATCAGCCCCAGCATTTT,CASSSWDREWNQPQHF
.,.,TRBV18,TRBJ1-5,TGTGCCAGCTCACCAGTCCCCGCCAATCAGCCCCAGCATTTT,CASSPVPANQPQHF
few,.,TRBV2,TRBJ2-3,TGTGCCAGCAGAGGCCCGGACTATCTCACAGATACGCAGTATTTT,CASRGPDYLTDTQYF
.,.,TRBV24-1,TRBJ2-7,TGTGCCACCAGTGATTCCGGATCCATCTACGAGCAGTACTTC,CATSDSGSIYEQYF
.,TRBD1,TRBV20-1,TRBJ2-7,TGCAGTGCTAGAGATCTGGGACAGGGTCGGGACGAGCAGTACTTC,CSARDLGQGRDEQYF
many,.,TRBV5-1,TRBJ2-5,TGCGCCAGCAGCTTGGGGCCGGCCCAAGAGACCCAGTACTTC,CASSLGPAQETQYF
few,.,TRBV9,TRBJ2-3,TGTGCCAGCAGCGCTCGGGACCCTCTGGCAGATACGCAGTATTTT,CASSARDPLADTQYF
few,TRBD1,TRBV4-1,TRBJ2-3,TGCGCCAGCAGCCAAGATTTCGGACAGGGTCCCGCAGATACGCAGTATTTT,CASSQDFGQGPADTQYF
few,TRBD1,TRBV12-3/TRBV12-4,TRBJ2-7,TGTGCCAGCAGTTTTAGCAGGGGGCAAAGTCCGTACTTC,CASSFSRGQSPYF
.,.,TRBV12-3/TRBV12-4,TRBJ2-1,TGTGCCAGCACCCCTGGTGGGTCGAGCTCCTACAATGAGCAGTTCTTC,CASTPGGSSSYNEQFF
.,TRBD1,TRBV12-3/TRBV12-4,TRBJ1-2,TGTGCCAGCAGTTTAGTTAGGCAGGGGGCGCGTGGCTACACCTTC,CASSLVRQGARGYTF
.,.,TRBV12-3/TRBV12-4,TRBJ2-3,TGTGCCAGCAGTTTTTCCCAGTATGGGAGCACAGATACGCAGTATTTT,CASSFSQYGSTDTQYF
.,TRBD1,TRBV2,TRBJ2-4,TGTGCCAGCACCTCATGGGACAGCGGTGCCAAAAACATTCAGTACTTC,CASTSWDSGAKNIQYF
few,.,TRBV18,TRBJ1-6,TGTGCCAGCTCACTTCAACTCAGATCACCCCTCCACTTT,CASSLQLRSPLHF
many,TRBD2,TRBV5-1,TRBJ2-1,TGCGCCAGCAGACTAGCGGGGGGGCCGCGTTTCTTC,CASRLAGGPRFF
few,TRBD1,TRBV6-7,TRBJ1-1,TGTGCCGGACAGGAGAACACTGAAGCTTTCTTT,CAGQENTEAFF